Sequencing of this T cell receptor (beta chain) was carried out in a study of shared clonotypes between healthy human individuals. The overall study: Donor ages ranged 18 to 49 years: a couple of women, a few men. CD4 naive cells filled three plates per donor, CD4 memory three, CD8 naive two and CD8 memory one.

As for this clone: Its target is unknown.

A CD45RA+ naive subset and a CD45RA-negative memory subset were split from CD4+ cells. Profiled with immunoSEQ multiplex PCR; TCRdb holds only in-frame clones, not every one. The sample lists more than 2 million clones; approximately 95% were seen once. In germline, CDR1 is ENHRY, CDR2 SYGVKD. The CDR3 has 12 amino acids. V lost 0 bases to trimming and J lost 8 bases, with 7 bases between them. Study-wide findings and caveats: Represented diversity, genetic and exposure-history alike, was limited by few donors.

The sample taken for sequencing was naive CD4+ T cells sorted from blood. The subset denotes: CD45RA+ positively selected. The chain couples TRBV10-3 to TRBJ1-1; no firm D call. This TCR was recovered from a man aged 18 to 29 in good health. CDR3 sequence: CAISESGWEAFF. The DNA for the CDR3 is TGTGCCATCAGTGAGTCCGGGTGGGAAGCTTTCTTT.